These 5 T cell receptor beta chains came from one sample sequenced in a study of shared clonotypes between healthy human individuals. TCRdb's copy holds only in-frame clones and misses some; the assay was immunoSEQ multiplex PCR. The profile shows some 2,100,000 clones, 95% of them singletons. Sequenced input: naive CD4+ T cells sorted from blood. Subset specified: CD45RA+ positively selected. These receptors were taken from a man aged 18-30 years in good health.

Only one count was recorded for this clone. This sample includes further DNA sequences coding for the same CDR3. The chain is built from TRBV6-4 and TRBJ2-1, with D possibly matching TRBD2 (6 bases). CDR1 is MRHNA, CDR2 SNTAGT, per germline. V lost 4 bases to trimming and J lost 0 bases, with 10 bases between them. CDR3 size: 15 residues. The CDR3 nucleotides read TGTGCCAGCAGTGCGGACGGGAGCTCCTACAATGAGCAGTTCTTC. Translating gives CASSADGSSYNEQFF.

The rearrangement uses TRBV30 and TRBJ2-4; tentatively, D is TRBD2 (7 bases). Germline V CDR1 and CDR2: GTSNPN, SVGIG (reference sequence). The CDR3 is made up of 13 amino acids. Trimming pared 5 bases from V and 4 bases from J, leaving 12 bases between. The DNA of the CDR3 is TGTGCCTGGGCAAGCGGGACAAAAAACATTCAGTACTTC. Amino acid sequence: CAWASGTKNIQYF.

A single count supports this clone. The chain carries TRBV7-2 and TRBJ2-5; the match to TRBD2 covers 9 bases. Germline V lookup: CDR1 SGHTA, CDR2 FQGNSA. The CDR3 consists of 16 residues. With 5 bases clipped from V and 11 bases from J, the junction kept 18 bases outside the gene matches. The DNA of the CDR3 is TGTGCCAGCAGCATCCTCGGGACTAGCAGCCGGGAGGCTCAGTACTTC. This sequence encodes CASSILGTSSREAQYF.

As regards this clone: This sample also contains other DNA sequences that code for the same CDR3. The V and J genes are TRBV7-9 and TRBJ1-2; D possibly corresponds to TRBD1 (6 bases). CDR1 and CDR2 (germline): SEHNR, FQNEAQ (reference sequence). V lost 6 bases, J lost 8 bases, and 10 bases lay in between. CDR3 length: 11 amino acids. The CDR3 spells CASSQQGGYTF. The CDR3 DNA sequence: TGTGCCAGCAGTCAACAGGGCGGCTACACCTTC.

This chain joins TRBV4-3 and TRBJ2-2; D not certain. Between the trimmed V and J ends, which lost 0 bases and 7 bases, there was a span of 12 bases. This CDR3 is 15 amino acids long. CDR1 LGHNA and CDR2 YSLEER come from the germline V gene. The DNA for the CDR3 is TGCGCCAGCAGCCAAGACCCCGTAACGGGCGGGGAGCTGTTTTTT. Protein sequence: CASSQDPVTGGELFF.